This TCR beta chain was recorded in a study of regulatory T cells in long-lasting Graves disease. Background on the study: Those Graves' patients who were newly diagnosed had been on antithyroid drugs under 3 months. Study observations and caveats: It was in persistent disease that TRBV28, TRBJ1-2 and TRBJ2-5 were favored.

This clonotype appeared many times. Antigen unknown. With iRepertoire HTBI primers and Arm-PCR of CDR3 regions, TCR beta libraries were built. How the authors handled the data: Across the samples, identification revealed roughly 56 TRBV and about 15 TRBJ segments. MiXCR, applied by TCRdb to the multiplex PCR reads, yields one record per CDR3 protein. The V and J calls and clone size come from TCRdb's table, not from the authors' own analysis. Altogether hundreds of thousands of distinct CDR3 sequences are present, about 13% being singletons, with the ten largest covering roughly 9.7%. V was shortened by 3 bases and J by 0 bases, with 18 bases between the two germline ends. The CDR3 is 16 amino acids. Per germline, CDR1 GTSNPN and CDR2 SVGIG (reference sequence). Documented time point: newly diagnosed GD, antithyroid drugs for less than 3 months. After RNA was extracted from PBMCs, the TCR library was made from it. The diagnosis of Graves' disease used American Thyroid Association guidelines.

These data also featured in a second study, about T cells in Graves' hyperthyroidism and ophthalmopathy.

The genes are TRBV30 and TRBJ2-7, with D perhaps given as TRBD1 or TRBD2 (6 bases each). This receptor was obtained from a man in his thirties or forties with Graves disease. Sequencing used peripheral blood mononuclear cells (PBMCs), obtained at new diagnosis, from a patient treated with antithyroid drugs. The CDR3 sequence: CAWRYRVTTSSYEQYF. In DNA form, the CDR3 reads TGTGCCTGGAGGTACAGGGTCACGACTAGCTCCTACGAGCAGTACTTC.